Presented here are 23 T cell receptor beta chains from one specimen sequenced in a study of blood T cell repertoires in COVID-19. Clones were read by immunoSEQ multiplex PCR, and TCRdb kept only the in-frame ones, dropping some. The repertoire holds fewer than 250,000 clones, about 82% seen once, with less than 11% in the top ten. The sample consisted of peripheral blood. These receptor sequences come from a woman aged 80 or over with acute or convalescent COVID-19.

The rearrangement links TRBV3-1 (or the pseudogene TRBV3-2) to TRBJ2-7; D is ambiguous. The CDR3 contains 15 residues. Germline-derived CDR1 and CDR2 are LGHDT and YNNKEL (reference sequence). Between the trimmed V and J ends, which lost 3 bases and 2 bases, there was a span of 14 bases. The CDR3 DNA is TGTGCCAGCAGCCAGTCGATCAGCGCGGCCTACGAGCAGTACTTC. It yields the protein CASSQSISAAYEQYF.

This chain connects TRBV7-8 to TRBJ2-2; a weak D match, TRBD2 (7 bases). Trimming took 2 bases from V and 4 from J, leaving 20 bases between them. The length of the CDR3 is 18 residues. Germline V CDR1 and CDR2: SGHVS, FQNEAQ. The CDR3 nucleotides read TGTGCCAGCAGCTTACGGGGGGCTGGGCGGGGGAGCACCGGGGAGCTGTTTTTT. It yields the protein CASSLRGAGRGSTGELFF.

This sequence joins TRBV30 and TRBJ1-4, with 10 bases that match TRBD1. The CDR3 covers 15 residues. CDR1 and CDR2 (germline): GTSNPN, SVGIG (reference sequence). V shed 3 bases, J shed 8 bases, and the junction held 9 bases outside the gene matches. CDR3 nucleotides: TGTGCCTGGAGCCATTGGACAGGGGGGATAGAAAAACTGTTTTTT. This encodes CAWSHWTGGIEKLFF.

V usage is TRBV19 and J usage is TRBJ2-2; 7 bases map to TRBD2. CDR3 size: 15 residues. The junction had 8 bases not matched to a gene; V was cut back by 7 bases and J by 3 bases. Looked up from germline, CDR1 is LNHDA and CDR2 is SQIVND (reference sequence). The CDR3 here is CASTTSGRDTGELFF. The CDR3 region has the DNA TGTGCCAGTACTACCTCAGGGAGGGACACCGGGGAGCTGTTTTTT.

The chain is built from TRBV5-1 and TRBJ2-5, with 13 bases fitting TRBD2. Germline CDR1 SGHRS, CDR2 YFSETQ. The CDR3 is 18 amino acids. J gave up 5 bases and V 0 bases, and 10 bases lay outside the gene matches. The CDR3 sequence: CASSLGGGTSGIGETQYF. The CDR3 DNA reads as TGCGCCAGCAGCTTGGGAGGAGGGACTAGCGGGATAGGGGAGACCCAGTACTTC. Looking up the rest from reference TRBV5-1 and TRBJ2-5 gives the full variable domain: KAGVTQTPRYLIKTRGQQVTLSCSPISGHRSVSWYQQTPGQGLQFLFEYFSETQRNKGNFPGRFSGRQFSNSRSEMNVSTLELGDSALYLCASSLGGGTSGIGETQYFGPGTRLLVL.

The V gene is TRBV5-1, the J gene TRBJ2-7, with no clear D. This CDR3 comprises 13 residues. V was trimmed by 5 bases and J by 5 bases, leaving 14 bases between them. Germline V gives CDR1 SGHRS, CDR2 YFSETQ. The CDR3 sequence is CASSSTVIDEQYF. The CDR3 nucleotides are TGCGCCAGCAGTAGTACGGTCATCGACGAGCAGTACTTC.

This clone was counted between two and nine times. The V call is TRBV4-1, the J call TRBJ1-6; the D gene is possibly TRBD1 (6 bases). Germline V lookup: CDR1 MGHRA, CDR2 YSYEKL. CDR3 length: 17 amino acids. V was shortened by 0 bases and J by 4 bases, with 13 bases between the two germline ends. The CDR3 bases are TGCGCCAGCAGCCAAGATGCGGGGGCGACTTATAATTCACCCCTCCACTTT. Amino acids: CASSQDAGATYNSPLHF.

There are many counts of this clone. The chain has TRBV4-3 and TRBJ2-1, with 12 nucleotides matching TRBD2. This CDR3 is built from 15 residues. Losses at the gene ends were 1 base for V and 6 bases for J; bases not matched to a gene: 1. The germline V gene has CDR1 LGHNA and CDR2 YSLEER. In nucleotides, the CDR3 is TGCGCCAGCAGCCAAGGGACTAGCGGGGTCAATGAGCAGTTCTTC. Amino acids: CASSQGTSGVNEQFF.

This sequence joins TRBV7-9 and TRBJ1-2, with TRBD1 identical over 7 bases. V lost 6 bases, J lost 5 bases, and 9 bases stayed unmatched. Germline-derived CDR1 and CDR2 are SEHNR and FQNEAQ (reference sequence). The CDR3 runs 14 residues. The CDR3 DNA follows: TGTGCCAGCAGTTCAACAGGGGAAGGGTATGGCTACACCTTC. Protein: CASSSTGEGYGYTF.

The CDR3: CASSLVGLPNTEAFF. The CDR3 region has the DNA TGCGCCAGCAGCTTGGTGGGACTCCCGAACACTGAAGCTTTCTTT. The chain uses TRBV5-1 and TRBJ1-1; the D gene is possibly TRBD1 (5 bases). CDR1 SGHRS and CDR2 YFSETQ come from the germline V gene. V was pared by 0 bases and J by 1 base, with 10 bases between. This CDR3 comprises 15 residues.

The gene calls are TRBV6-5 and TRBJ2-3, with D perhaps matching TRBD2 (6 bases). This CDR3 has 14 amino acids. CDR1 MNHEY and CDR2 SVGAGI come from the germline V gene. V lost 6 bases and J 1 base, leaving 11 bases between the germline ends. The CDR3 nucleotides are TGTGCCAGCAGGGGGGACTGGGGCACAGATACGCAGTATTTT. Its protein is CASRGDWGTDTQYF.

V gene TRBV4-2 combines with J gene TRBJ2-5; 9 nucleotides match TRBD2. Germline V gene lookup returns CDR1 LGHNA and CDR2 YNFKEQ. The CDR3 consists of 15 residues. J was trimmed by 5 bases and V by 1 base; bases with no gene match: 5. The CDR3 reads CASSQGRGGGETQYF. CDR3 sequence (DNA): TGTGCCAGCAGCCAAGGTCGCGGGGGGGGTGAGACCCAGTACTTC.

V is TRBV7-2 and J is TRBJ2-5; the match to TRBD2 covers 9 bases. The ends lost 10 bases at V and 5 bases at J; junction bases unmatched: 8. The CDR3 totals 13 residues. Germline values: CDR1 SGHTA, CDR2 FQGNSA. The CDR3 DNA sequence: TGTGCCACCCAGCGGGGGGTAATGGAGACCCAGTACTTC. This translates into CATQRGVMETQYF.

This clone was seen a handful of times. This chain connects TRBV27 to TRBJ2-1; perhaps TRBD2 as D (6 bases). Between the trimmed V and J ends, which lost 2 bases and 0 bases, there was a span of 8 bases. The CDR3 is 15 amino acids. The germline V gene encodes CDR1 MNHEY and CDR2 SMNVEV (reference sequence). In nucleotides, the CDR3 is TGTGCCAGCAGTTTAGGGAGGACCTCCTACAATGAGCAGTTCTTC. It specifies CASSLGRTSYNEQFF.

The chain links TRBV11-3 to TRBJ1-2; 10 bases map to TRBD1. Germline V gene data show CDR1 as SGHNT and CDR2 as YENEEA. Losses at the gene ends were 5 bases for V and 5 bases for J; bases not matched to a gene: 8. This CDR3 region has 15 residues. Here the CDR3 DNA reads TGTGCCAGCAGCGCGGGGACAGGGGAATTTTATGGCTACACCTTC. Protein sequence: CASSAGTGEFYGYTF.

The chain joins TRBV30 to TRBJ1-5; TRBD1 matches at 9 bases. Trimming took 2 bases from V and 2 from J; bases not matched to a gene: 7. Germline CDR1 reads GTSNPN; CDR2 reads SVGIG (reference sequence). This CDR3 has 16 amino acids. Here the CDR3 DNA reads TGTGCCTGGAGTACGGACAGGGGAGACGGCAATCAGCCCCAGCATTTT. This encodes CAWSTDRGDGNQPQHF. Based on the CDR3 plus reference TRBV30 and TRBJ1-5, the full variable domain is SQTIHQWPATLVQPVGSPLSLECTVEGTSNPNLYWYRQAAGRGLQLLFYSVGIGQISSEVPQNLSASRPQDRQFILSSKKLLLSDSGFYLCAWSTDRGDGNQPQHFGDGTRLSIL.

A remark on this clone: An end of the junction differs from the germline gene, which may be a read error. The J gene is TRBJ2-5, the V gene TRBV11-2, with 12 bases lining up with TRBD2. The CDR3 loop spans 18 amino acids. Germline CDR1 is SGHAT and CDR2 is FQNNGV. Here the CDR3 DNA reads TGTGCCAGCAGCCTAGATCTAGCGGGGGGGCCGGGTGGAGAGACCCAGTACTTC. Its protein is CASSLDLAGGPGGETQYF.

This chain uses TRBV13 with TRBJ2-7; D possibly corresponds to TRBD2 (7 bases). V gave up 5 bases and J gave up 3 bases, with 17 bases separating them. Germline values: CDR1 PRHDT, CDR2 FYEKMQ (reference sequence). This CDR3 comprises 15 residues. The CDR3 bases are TGTGCCAGCAGCCAAAATGCGGGGGCCAGCTACGAGCAGTACTTC. It codes for CASSQNAGASYEQYF.

This chain uses TRBV19 with TRBJ1-3; D possibly corresponds to TRBD1 (6 bases). Germline CDR1 LNHDA, CDR2 SQIVND (reference sequence). This CDR3 is 13 amino acids long. Trimming stripped 5 bases from V and 4 bases from J, with 9 bases between. The CDR3 loop reads CASSPTGGNTIYF. DNA for the CDR3: TGTGCCAGTAGTCCCACAGGGGGAAACACCATATATTTT.

The CDR3 protein is CAISDSNSPLHF. CDR3 coding DNA: TGTGCCATCAGTGACAGTAATTCACCCCTCCACTTT. The genes are TRBV10-3 and TRBJ1-6; D unresolved. The CDR3 is made up of 12 amino acids. Trimming shortened V by 3 bases and J by 6 bases, and 3 bases separated the two germline ends. Germline CDR1 reads ENHRY; CDR2 reads SYGVKD.

DNA for the CDR3: TGTGCCAGCTTGTCCCGGCTAGGGGCAGACAATGAGCAGTTCTTC. Amino acid sequence: CASLSRLGADNEQFF. The chain carries TRBV27 and TRBJ2-1, with a weak D call TRBD1 (5 bases). V dropped 8 bases and J dropped 5 bases, with 19 bases sitting between them. This CDR3 comprises 15 residues. Germline V CDR1 and CDR2: MNHEY, SMNVEV (reference sequence).

The chain links TRBV27 to TRBJ2-1; weak D call: TRBD1 (6 bases). Trimming shortened V by 5 bases and J by 4 bases, and 15 bases separated the two germline ends. The CDR3 totals 15 residues. Germline loops: CDR1 MNHEY, CDR2 SMNVEV (reference sequence). The CDR3 is CASSPHGQRYNEQFF. The CDR3 DNA reads TGTGCCAGCAGTCCCCACGGACAGCGTTACAATGAGCAGTTCTTC.

The rearrangement links TRBV9 to TRBJ2-3; 13 bases map to TRBD2. The V gene end was trimmed by 0 bases and the J gene end by 4 bases; junction bases not matched to a gene: 17. In germline, CDR1 is SGDLS, CDR2 YYNGEE. This CDR3 region has 21 residues. CDR3 residues: CASSVAAGLAGALQPADTQYF. The CDR3 nucleotides read TGTGCCAGCAGCGTAGCTGCCGGACTAGCGGGAGCCCTTCAGCCCGCAGATACGCAGTATTTT.